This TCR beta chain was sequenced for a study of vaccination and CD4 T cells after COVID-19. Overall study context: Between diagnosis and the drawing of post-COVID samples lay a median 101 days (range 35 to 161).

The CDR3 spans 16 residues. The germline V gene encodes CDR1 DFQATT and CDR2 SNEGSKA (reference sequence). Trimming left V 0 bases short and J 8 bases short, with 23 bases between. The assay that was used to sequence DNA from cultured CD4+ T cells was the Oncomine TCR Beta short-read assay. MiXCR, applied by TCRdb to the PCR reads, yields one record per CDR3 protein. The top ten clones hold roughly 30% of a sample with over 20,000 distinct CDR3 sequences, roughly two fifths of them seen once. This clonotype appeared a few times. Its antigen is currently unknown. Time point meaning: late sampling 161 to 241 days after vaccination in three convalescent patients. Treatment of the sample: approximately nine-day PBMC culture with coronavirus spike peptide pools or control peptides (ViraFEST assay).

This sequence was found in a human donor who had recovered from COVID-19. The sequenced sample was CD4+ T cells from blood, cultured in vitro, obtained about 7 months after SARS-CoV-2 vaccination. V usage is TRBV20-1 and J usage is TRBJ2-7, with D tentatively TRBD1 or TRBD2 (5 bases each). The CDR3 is CSARDPRSGTVGKQYF. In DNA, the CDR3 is TGCAGTGCTAGAGATCCCCGTTCAGGGACGGTTGGAAAGCAGTACTTC.